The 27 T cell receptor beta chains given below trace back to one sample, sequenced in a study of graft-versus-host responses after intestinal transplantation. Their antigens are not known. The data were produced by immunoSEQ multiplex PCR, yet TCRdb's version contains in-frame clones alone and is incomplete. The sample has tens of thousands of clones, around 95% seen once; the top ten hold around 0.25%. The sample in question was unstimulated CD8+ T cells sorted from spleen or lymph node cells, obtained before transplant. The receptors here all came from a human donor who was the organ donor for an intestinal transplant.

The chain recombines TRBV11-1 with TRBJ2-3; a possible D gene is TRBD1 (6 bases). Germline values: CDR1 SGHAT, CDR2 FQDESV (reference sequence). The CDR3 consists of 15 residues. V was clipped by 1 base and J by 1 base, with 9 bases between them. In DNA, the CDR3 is TGTGCCAGCAGCTTAGTACAGGGAGGCACAGATACGCAGTATTTT. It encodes CASSLVQGGTDTQYF.

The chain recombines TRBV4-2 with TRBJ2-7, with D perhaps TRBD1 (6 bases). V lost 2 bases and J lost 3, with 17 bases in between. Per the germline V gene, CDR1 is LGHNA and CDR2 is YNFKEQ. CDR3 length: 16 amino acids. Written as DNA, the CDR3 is TGTGCCAGCAGCCAACCGAAAACAGGGCGTAACTACGAGCAGTACTTC. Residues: CASSQPKTGRNYEQYF.

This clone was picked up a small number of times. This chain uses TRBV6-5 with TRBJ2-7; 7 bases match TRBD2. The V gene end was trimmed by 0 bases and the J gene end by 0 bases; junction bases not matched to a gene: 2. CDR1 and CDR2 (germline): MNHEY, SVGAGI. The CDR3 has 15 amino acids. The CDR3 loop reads CASSYSGGSSYEQYF. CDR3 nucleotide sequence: TGTGCCAGCAGTTACTCGGGGGGGTCCTCCTACGAGCAGTACTTC.

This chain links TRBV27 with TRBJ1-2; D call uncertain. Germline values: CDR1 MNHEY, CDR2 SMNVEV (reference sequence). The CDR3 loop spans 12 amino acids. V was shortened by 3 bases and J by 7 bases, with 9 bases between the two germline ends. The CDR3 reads CASSLDGFGYTF. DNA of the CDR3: TGTGCCAGCAGTTTGGACGGGTTTGGCTACACCTTC.

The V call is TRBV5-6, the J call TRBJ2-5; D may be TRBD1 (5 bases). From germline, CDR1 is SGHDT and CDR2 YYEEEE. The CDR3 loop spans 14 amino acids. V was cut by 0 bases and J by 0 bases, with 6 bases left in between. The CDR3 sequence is CASSLGQYQETQYF. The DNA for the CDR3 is TGTGCCAGCAGCTTGGGACAGTACCAAGAGACCCAGTACTTC.

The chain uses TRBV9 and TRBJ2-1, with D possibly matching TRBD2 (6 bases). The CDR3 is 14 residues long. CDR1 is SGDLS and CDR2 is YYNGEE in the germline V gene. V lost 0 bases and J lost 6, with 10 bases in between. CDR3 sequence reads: CASSVATSLNEQFF. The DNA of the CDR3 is TGTGCCAGCAGCGTAGCTACTAGCCTCAATGAGCAGTTCTTC.

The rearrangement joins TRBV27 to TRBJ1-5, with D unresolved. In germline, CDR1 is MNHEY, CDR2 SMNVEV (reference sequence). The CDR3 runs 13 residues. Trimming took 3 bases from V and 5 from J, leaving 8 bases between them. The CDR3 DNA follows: TGTGCCAGCAGTTTCTCCGGGTATCAGCCCCAGCATTTT. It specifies CASSFSGYQPQHF.

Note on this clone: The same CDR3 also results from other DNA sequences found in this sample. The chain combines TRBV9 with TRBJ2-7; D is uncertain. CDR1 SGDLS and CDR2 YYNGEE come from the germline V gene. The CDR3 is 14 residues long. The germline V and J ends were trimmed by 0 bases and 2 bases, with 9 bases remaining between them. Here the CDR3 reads CASSVGGSAYEQYF. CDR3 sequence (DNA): TGTGCCAGCAGCGTAGGAGGTTCTGCCTACGAGCAGTACTTC.

CDR3 nucleotide sequence: TGCGCCAGCAGCTTGGAGGGTAACACTGAAGCTTTCTTT. It is translated as CASSLEGNTEAFF. The rearrangement links TRBV5-1 to TRBJ1-1, with no clear D. V shed 0 bases and J shed 2 bases, with 5 bases lying between them. CDR1 and CDR2 (germline): SGHRS, YFSETQ. The CDR3 contains 13 residues.

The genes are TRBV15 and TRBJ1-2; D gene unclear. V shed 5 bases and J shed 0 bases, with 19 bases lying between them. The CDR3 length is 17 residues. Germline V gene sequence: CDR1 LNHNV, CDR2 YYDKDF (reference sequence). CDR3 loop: CATSSTYGDQANYGYTF. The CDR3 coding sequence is TGTGCCACCAGCTCAACGTATGGAGACCAAGCTAACTATGGCTACACCTTC.

The CDR3 sequence: CASSEAVAGAPASTDTQYF. CDR3 DNA sequence: TGTGCCAGCAGTGAGGCGGTAGCGGGGGCCCCTGCTAGCACAGATACGCAGTATTTT. The chain carries TRBV2 and TRBJ2-3; TRBD2 matches at 9 bases. CDR1 is SNHLY, CDR2 FYNNEI, per germline. V was pared by 3 bases and J by 0 bases, with 13 bases of the junction left unmatched. The CDR3 totals 19 residues. Combining the CDR3 with reference TRBV2 and TRBJ2-3 gives the whole variable domain EPEVTQTPSHQVTQMGQEVILRCVPISNHLYFYWYRQILGQKVEFLVSFYNNEISEKSEIFDDQFSVERPDGSNFTLKIRSTKLEDSAMYFCASSEAVAGAPASTDTQYFGPGTRLTVL.

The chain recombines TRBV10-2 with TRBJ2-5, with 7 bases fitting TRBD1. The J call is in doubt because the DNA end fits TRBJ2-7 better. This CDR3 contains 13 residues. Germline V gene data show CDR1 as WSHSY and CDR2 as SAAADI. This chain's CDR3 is CASSTGQSYEQYF. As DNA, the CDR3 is TGCGCCAGCAGCACGGGACAGTCCTACGAGCAGTACTTC.

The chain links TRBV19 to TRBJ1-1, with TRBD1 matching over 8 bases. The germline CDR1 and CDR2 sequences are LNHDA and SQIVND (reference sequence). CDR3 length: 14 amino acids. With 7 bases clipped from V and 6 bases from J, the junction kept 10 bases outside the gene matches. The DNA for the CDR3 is TGTGCCAGTAACGCAGGGGGCGCGTTCGCTGAAGCTTTCTTT. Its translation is CASNAGGAFAEAFF.

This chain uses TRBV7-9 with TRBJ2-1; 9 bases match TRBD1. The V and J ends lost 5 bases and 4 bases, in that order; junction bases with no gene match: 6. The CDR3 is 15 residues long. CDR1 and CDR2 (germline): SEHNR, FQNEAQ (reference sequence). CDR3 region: CASSRPGTGYNEQFF. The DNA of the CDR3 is TGTGCCAGCAGCCGCCCCGGGACAGGGTACAATGAGCAGTTCTTC.

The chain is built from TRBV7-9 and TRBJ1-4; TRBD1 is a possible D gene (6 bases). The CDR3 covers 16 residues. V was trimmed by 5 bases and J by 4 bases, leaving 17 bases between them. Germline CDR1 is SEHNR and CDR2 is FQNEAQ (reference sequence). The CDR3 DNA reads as TGTGCCAGCAGCGACGATTTCCGGACAGATAATGAAAAACTGTTTTTT. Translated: CASSDDFRTDNEKLFF.

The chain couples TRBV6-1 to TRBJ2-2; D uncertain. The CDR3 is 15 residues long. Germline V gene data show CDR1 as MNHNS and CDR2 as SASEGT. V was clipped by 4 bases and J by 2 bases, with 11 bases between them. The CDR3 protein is CASSALTDNTGELFF. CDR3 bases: TGTGCCAGCAGTGCTTTGACCGATAACACCGGGGAGCTGTTTTTT.

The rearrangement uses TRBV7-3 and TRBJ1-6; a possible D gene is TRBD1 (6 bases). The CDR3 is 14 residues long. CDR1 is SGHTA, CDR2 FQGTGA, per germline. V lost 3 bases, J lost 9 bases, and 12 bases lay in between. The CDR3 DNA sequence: TGTGCCAGCAGCTTGGCTGGGGGCGGTTCACCCCTCCACTTT. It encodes CASSLAGGGSPLHF.

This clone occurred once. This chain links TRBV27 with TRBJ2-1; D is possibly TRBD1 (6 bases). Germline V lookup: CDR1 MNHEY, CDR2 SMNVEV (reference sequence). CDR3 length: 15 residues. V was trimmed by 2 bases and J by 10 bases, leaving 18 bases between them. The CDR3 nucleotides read TGTGCCAGCAGTTTAGTTCGACCCGGTGGGACAGAGCAGTTCTTC. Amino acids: CASSLVRPGGTEQFF.

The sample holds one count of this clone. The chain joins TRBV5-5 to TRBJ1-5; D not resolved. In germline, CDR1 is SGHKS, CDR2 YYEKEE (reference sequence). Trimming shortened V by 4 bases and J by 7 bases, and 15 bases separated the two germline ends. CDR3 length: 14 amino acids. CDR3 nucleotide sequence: TGTGCCAGCAGCCTCGACCTTACCACCCAGCCCCAGCATTTT. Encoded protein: CASSLDLTTQPQHF.

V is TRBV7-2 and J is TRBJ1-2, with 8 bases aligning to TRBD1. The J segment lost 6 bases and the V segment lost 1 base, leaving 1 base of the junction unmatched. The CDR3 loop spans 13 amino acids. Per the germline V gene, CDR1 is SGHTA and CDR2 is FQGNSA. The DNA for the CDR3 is TGTGCCAGCAGCTTAGGGGACAGGCATGGCTACACCTTC. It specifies CASSLGDRHGYTF. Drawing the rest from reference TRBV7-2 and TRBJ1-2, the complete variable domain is GAGVSQSPSNKVTEKGKDVELRCDPISGHTALYWYRQSLGQGLEFLIYFQGNSAPDKSGLPSDRFSAERTGGSVSTLTIQRTQQEDSAVYLCASSLGDRHGYTFGSGTRLTVV.

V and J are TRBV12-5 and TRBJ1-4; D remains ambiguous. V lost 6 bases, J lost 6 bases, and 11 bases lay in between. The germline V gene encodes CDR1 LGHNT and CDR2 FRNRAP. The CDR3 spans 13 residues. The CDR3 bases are TGTGCTAGTGGAGACACGGGAGATGAAAAACTGTTTTTT. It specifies CASGDTGDEKLFF.

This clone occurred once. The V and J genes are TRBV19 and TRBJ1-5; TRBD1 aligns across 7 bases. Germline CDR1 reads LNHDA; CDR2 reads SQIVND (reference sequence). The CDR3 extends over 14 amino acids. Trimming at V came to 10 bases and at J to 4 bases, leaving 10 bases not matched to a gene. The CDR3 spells CATRDRDLNQPQHF. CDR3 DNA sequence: TGTGCCACCAGAGACAGGGACCTGAATCAGCCCCAGCATTTT.

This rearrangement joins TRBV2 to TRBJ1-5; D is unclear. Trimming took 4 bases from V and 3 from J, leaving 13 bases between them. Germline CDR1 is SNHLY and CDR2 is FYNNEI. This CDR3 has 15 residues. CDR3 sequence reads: CASSAIAEINQPQHF. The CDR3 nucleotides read TGTGCCAGCAGTGCCATAGCAGAAATCAATCAGCCCCAGCATTTT.

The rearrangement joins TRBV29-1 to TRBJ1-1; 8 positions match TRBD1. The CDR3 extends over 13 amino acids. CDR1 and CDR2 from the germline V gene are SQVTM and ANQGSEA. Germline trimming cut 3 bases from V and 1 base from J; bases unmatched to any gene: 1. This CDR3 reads CSVETGENTEAFF. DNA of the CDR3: TGCAGCGTTGAGACAGGGGAGAACACTGAAGCTTTCTTT.

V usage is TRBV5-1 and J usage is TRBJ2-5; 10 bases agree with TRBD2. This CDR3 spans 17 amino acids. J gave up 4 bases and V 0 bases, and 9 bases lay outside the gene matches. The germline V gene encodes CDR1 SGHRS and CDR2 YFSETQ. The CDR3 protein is CASSLELAGVHLETQYF. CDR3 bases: TGCGCCAGCAGCTTGGAGCTAGCGGGGGTACACCTAGAGACCCAGTACTTC.

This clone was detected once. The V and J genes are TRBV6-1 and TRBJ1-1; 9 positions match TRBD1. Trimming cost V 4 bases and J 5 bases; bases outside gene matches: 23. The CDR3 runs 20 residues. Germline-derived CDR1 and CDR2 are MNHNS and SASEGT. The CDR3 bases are TGTGCCAGCAGTGTCGACAGGGGGGTTGGGGAAGCACGGGTGAGGACTGAAGCTTTCTTT. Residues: CASSVDRGVGEARVRTEAFF.

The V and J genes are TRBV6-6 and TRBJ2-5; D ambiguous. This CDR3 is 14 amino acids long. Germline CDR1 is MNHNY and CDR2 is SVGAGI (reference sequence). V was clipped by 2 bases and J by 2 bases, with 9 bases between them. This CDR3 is CASSYESDQETQYF. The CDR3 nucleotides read TGTGCCAGCAGTTACGAAAGCGATCAAGAGACCCAGTACTTC.